Sequencing of this TCR beta chain was carried out in a study of response to subunit inactivated influenza vaccine. TCRdb analysed the RT-PCR reads with MiXCR anew, one entry per CDR3 protein. The sample yields about 540,000 distinct CDR3 sequences, less than 15% seen once. There are 14 residues in the CDR3. The V end was cut by 6 bases, the J end by 4 bases, with 16 bases between. The chain combines TRBV12-3 or TRBV12-4 with TRBJ2-7, with D possibly matching TRBD1 (6 bases). The sequences come from PBMCs from blood, collected roughly 13 days after vaccination. This receptor was taken from a man aged 45-65 years who received an inactivated influenza vaccine. The CDR3 spells CASSLWPTGYEQYF. The CDR3 nucleotides read TGTGCCAGCAGCCTATGGCCCACAGGGTACGAGCAGTACTTC.